Listed here is a single T cell receptor (beta chain). Its antigen is as yet unknown. The sample is drawn from a study of memory CD4+ T cells and cytomegalovirus serostatus. Study overall: Healthy Belgian adult donors included under ten CMV-positive and more than 20 CMV-negative people. Study-wide points: Repertoires predicted CMV serostatus with median bootstrapped AUC of about 0.95. About 40% of the roughly 160 known CMV-associated TCRbeta sequences appeared in CD4+ memory.

Germline V CDR1 and CDR2: PRHDT, FYEKMQ (reference sequence). V lost 2 bases to trimming and J lost 0 bases, with 8 bases between them. The CDR3 length is 14 residues. The sort gate was single viable CD3+CD4+CD8-CD45RO+ cells for memory CD4+ T cells. Total CD4+ T cells were enriched by CD4 positive selection. Clones were sequenced by immunoSEQ multiplex PCR, and TCRdb holds only the in-frame ones, with some missing. The sample has about 59,000 clones, about 81% seen once. This receptor was identified in an adult in good health and CMV-seronegative. The chain links TRBV13 to TRBJ2-7, with D unresolved. Sample: memory CD4+ T cells from blood. This CDR3 is CASSLNTISYEQYF. CDR3 DNA sequence: TGTGCCAGCAGCTTAAATACTATCTCCTACGAGCAGTACTTC.